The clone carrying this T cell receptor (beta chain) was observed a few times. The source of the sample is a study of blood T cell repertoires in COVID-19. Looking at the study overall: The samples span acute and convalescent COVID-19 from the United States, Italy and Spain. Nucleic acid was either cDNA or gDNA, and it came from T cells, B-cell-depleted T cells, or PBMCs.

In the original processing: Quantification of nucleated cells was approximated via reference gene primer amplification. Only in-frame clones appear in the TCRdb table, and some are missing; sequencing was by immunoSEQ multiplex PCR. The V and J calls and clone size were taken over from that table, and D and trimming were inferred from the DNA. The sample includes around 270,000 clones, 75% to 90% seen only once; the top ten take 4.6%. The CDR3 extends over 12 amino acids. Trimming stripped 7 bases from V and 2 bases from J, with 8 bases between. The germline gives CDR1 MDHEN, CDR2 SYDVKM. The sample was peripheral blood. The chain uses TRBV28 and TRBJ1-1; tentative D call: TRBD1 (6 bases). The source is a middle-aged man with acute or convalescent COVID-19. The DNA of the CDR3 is TGTGCCAGCACCAGGGGAAACACTGAAGCTTTCTTT. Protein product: CASTRGNTEAFF.